This record concerns one T cell receptor (beta chain) sequence. The target antigen is unknown. Between the trimmed V and J ends, which lost 4 bases and 0 bases, there was a span of 12 bases. The CDR3 is made up of 15 amino acids. Germline lookup yields CDR1 MNHNY and CDR2 SVGAGI (reference sequence). These data originate in a study of OX40 agonist ivuxolimab in advanced cancers. The wider study: Patients' therapy was ivuxolimab, an antibody that acts as an agonist of OX40 (CD134). Patients achieving partial responses numbered three: one hepatocellular carcinoma case and two cutaneous melanoma cases.

Study-wide results and limits: Clonal expansion by week 6 occurred in CD4+ and CD8+ blood T cells (at 0.1 to 3.0 mg/kg).

Method: immunoSEQ multiplex PCR; TCRdb's copy keeps in-frame clones and lacks some. The sample yields around 11,000 clones, about 85% seen once. This receptor was taken from an adult with an advanced solid tumor such as melanoma, head and neck, liver or kidney cancer. Material: CD4+ or CD8+ T cells sorted from blood, obtained in a trial of the OX40 agonist ivuxolimab. This chain connects TRBV6-6 to TRBJ2-5; D not resolved. CDR3 DNA: TGTGCCAGCAGTTGGGGTGAGAGCTACCAAGAGACCCAGTACTTC. Protein sequence: CASSWGESYQETQYF.